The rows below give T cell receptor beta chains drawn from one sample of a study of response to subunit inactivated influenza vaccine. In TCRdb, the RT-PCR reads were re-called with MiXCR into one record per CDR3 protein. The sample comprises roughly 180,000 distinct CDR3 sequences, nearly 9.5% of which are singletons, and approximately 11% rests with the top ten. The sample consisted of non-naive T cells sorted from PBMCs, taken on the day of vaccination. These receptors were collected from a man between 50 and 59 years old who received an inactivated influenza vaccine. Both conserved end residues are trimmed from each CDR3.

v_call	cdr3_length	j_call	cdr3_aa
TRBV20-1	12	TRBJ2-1	SATGGWGYNEQF
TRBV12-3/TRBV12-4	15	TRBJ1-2	ASSPGQADDYGYGYT
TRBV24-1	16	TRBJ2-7	ATSDSQTSGRASYEQY
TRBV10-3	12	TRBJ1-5	AISDGGGNQPQH
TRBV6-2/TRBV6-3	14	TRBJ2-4	ASSLTLQGLRGIQY
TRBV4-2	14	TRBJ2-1	ASSQDTSGTYNEQF
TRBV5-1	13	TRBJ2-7	ASSLHSQSSYEQY
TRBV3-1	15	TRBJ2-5	ASSQVRGQGGQETQY
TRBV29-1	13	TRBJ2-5	SVEFTSGSRETQY
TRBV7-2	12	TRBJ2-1	ASSLSNDRDEQF
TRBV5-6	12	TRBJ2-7	ASSHRVLSYEQY
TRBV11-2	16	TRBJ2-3	ASSPLRGDVFYTDTQY
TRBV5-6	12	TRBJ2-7	ASSLARGSYEQY
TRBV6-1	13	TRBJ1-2	ASSPAQGGGYGYT
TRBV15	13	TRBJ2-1	ATSRDRISENEQF
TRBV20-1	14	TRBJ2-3	SAQSGSLASTDTQY
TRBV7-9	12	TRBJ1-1	ASVARGGNTEAF
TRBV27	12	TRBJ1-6	ASSSIPGDSPLH
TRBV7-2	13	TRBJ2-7	ASSLVGQGLYEQY
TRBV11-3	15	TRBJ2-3	ASSLGTSGGGTDTQY
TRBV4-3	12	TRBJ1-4	ASSLGQYHEKLF
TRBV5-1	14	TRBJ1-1	VTRRVPGASNTEAF
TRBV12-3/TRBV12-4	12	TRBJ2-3	ASSLAPARDTQY
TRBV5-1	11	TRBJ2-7	ASSFGYSYEQY
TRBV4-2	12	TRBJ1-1	ASSLPGGLTEAF
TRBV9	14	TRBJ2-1	ASSGTGTGHVDEQF
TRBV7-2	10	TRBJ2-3	ASSKTRDTQY
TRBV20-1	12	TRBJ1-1	SAGQGHLNTEAF
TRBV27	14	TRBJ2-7	ASSFLAGGGSYEQH
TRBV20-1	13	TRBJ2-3	SARALETKPDTQY
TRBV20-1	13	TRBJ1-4	SARAPGTENEKLF
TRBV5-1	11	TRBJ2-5	ASSPGSQETQY
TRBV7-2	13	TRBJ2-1	ASSQDYPAYNEQF
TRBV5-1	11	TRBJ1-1	ASSYSVNTEAF
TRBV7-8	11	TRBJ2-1	ASSLNFYNEQF
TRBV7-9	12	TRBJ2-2	ASSLPTNTGELF
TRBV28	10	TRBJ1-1	ASTNLAMKAF
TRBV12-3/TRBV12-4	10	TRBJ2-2	ASRFDTGELF
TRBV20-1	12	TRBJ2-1	SASGPKSYNEQF
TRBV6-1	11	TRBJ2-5	ASRQLGRETQY
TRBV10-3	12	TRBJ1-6	AISEGTANSPLH